This TCR beta chain appears in the sequencing data of a study of blood T cell repertoires in COVID-19. Study-wide context: The United States, Italy and Spain were the sources of the acute and convalescent COVID-19 samples. In each case, the material was cDNA or gDNA derived from T cells, B-cell-depleted T cells, or PBMCs.

In the original analysis: Reference gene primer amplification gave nucleated cell count estimates. Sequencing was performed with immunoSEQ multiplex PCR; in TCRdb, only in-frame clones are kept and a portion is missing. V, J and clone size were drawn from that table, and D and trimming were deduced from the DNA. The sample carries some 120,000 clones, 75% to 85% recorded once. The CDR3 loop spans 15 amino acids. Per the germline V gene, CDR1 is LGHNT and CDR2 is FRNRAP. Between the trimmed V and J ends, which lost 5 bases and 2 bases, there was a span of 12 bases. This clone appeared once. This TCR was sampled from a human donor in a cohort sampled during active COVID-19. The specimen sequenced was peripheral blood. The chain employs TRBV12-5 and TRBJ2-2; D remains unclear. In nucleotides, the CDR3 is TGTGCTAGTGGTATGGGCCCGCGTAACACCGGGGAGCTGTTTTTT. Translated: CASGMGPRNTGELFF.